A single sample gave rise to the 2 T cell receptor beta chains below, sequenced in a study of blood T cell repertoires in COVID-19. This table comes from immunoSEQ multiplex PCR, and its TCRdb copy is limited to in-frame clones, with some not included. The repertoire has 30,000 to 40,000 clones, 70% to 90% of them found once; the top ten carry under 15%. Sequenced material: peripheral blood. Receptors were obtained from a man aged 70 or older with active COVID-19.

CDR3 loop: CASSPESGRDEQFF. The CDR3 coding sequence is TGTGCCAGCAGCCCGGAGAGCGGGAGGGATGAGCAGTTCTTC. The rearrangement uses TRBV6-4 and TRBJ2-1, with 10 bases identical to TRBD2. Germline loops: CDR1 MRHNA, CDR2 SNTAGT. This CDR3 comprises 14 residues. Trimming at V came to 6 bases and at J to 8 bases, leaving 7 bases not matched to a gene.

The chain combines TRBV2 with TRBJ1-5; 7 bases are shared with TRBD1. The CDR3 covers 15 residues. Germline V lookup: CDR1 SNHLY, CDR2 FYNNEI. The V and J ends lost 2 bases and 6 bases, in that order; junction bases with no gene match: 7. CDR3 in amino acids: CASSELRGRGQPQHF. CDR3 DNA sequence: TGTGCCAGCAGTGAACTAAGGGGGCGCGGTCAGCCCCAGCATTTT.